This T cell receptor (beta chain) appears in the sequencing data of a study of T cell responses to AZD1222 COVID-19 vaccine. General observations from the study: CD4 TCRs associated with vaccination spanned spike, dominating at 160-218 and 743-854. Close to half of spike-specific TCRs reportedly recognize unmutated variant regions.

The germline CDR1 and CDR2 sequences are LGHDT and YNNKEL (reference sequence). There are 15 residues in the CDR3. V was trimmed by 1 base and J by 8 bases, leaving 17 bases between them. Samples with a second dose at about 4 or about 12 weeks were pooled together. On this clone itself: Antigen specificity is unknown.

Clones were sequenced by immunoSEQ multiplex PCR, and TCRdb holds only the in-frame ones, with some missing. The sample has about 150,000 clones, roughly nine tenths seen once. The V call is TRBV3-1 (or the pseudogene TRBV3-2), the J call TRBJ1-2; perhaps TRBD1 as D (5 bases). The source of this sequence is an adult who received the AZD1222 COVID-19 vaccine. Here the sequenced sample was peripheral blood, taken 28 days after the second AZD1222 dose. The CDR3 here is CASSQVPGPERGYTF. As DNA, the CDR3 is TGTGCCAGCAGCCAAGTCCCGGGACCGGAGCGGGGCTACACCTTC.